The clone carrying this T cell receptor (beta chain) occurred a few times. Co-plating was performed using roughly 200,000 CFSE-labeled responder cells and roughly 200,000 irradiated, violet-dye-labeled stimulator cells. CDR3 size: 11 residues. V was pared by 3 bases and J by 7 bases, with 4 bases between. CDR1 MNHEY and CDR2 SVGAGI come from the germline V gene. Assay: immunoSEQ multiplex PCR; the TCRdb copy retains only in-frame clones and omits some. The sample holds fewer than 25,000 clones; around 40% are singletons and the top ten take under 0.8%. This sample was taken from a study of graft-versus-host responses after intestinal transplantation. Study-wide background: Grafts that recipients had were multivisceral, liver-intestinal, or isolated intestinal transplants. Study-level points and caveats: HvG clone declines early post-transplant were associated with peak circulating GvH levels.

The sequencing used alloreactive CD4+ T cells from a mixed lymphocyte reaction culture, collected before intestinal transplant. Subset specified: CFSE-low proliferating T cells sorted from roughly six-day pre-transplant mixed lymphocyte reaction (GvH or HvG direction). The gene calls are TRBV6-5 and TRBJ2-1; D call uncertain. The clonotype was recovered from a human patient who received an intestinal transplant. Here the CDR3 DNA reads TGTGCCAGCAGTTATCTTAATGAGCAGTTCTTC. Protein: CASSYLNEQFF.